Each of the 4 T cell receptor beta chains below was sequenced from the same sample in a study of cytomegalovirus exposure and HLA in healthy donors. Clones were read by immunoSEQ multiplex PCR, and TCRdb kept only the in-frame ones, dropping some. Of 100,000 to 150,000 clones listed, roughly nine tenths are singletons. The source material was PBMCs. The receptors were sampled from a man aged 25-45 years in good health and CMV-seronegative.

The chain carries TRBV27 and TRBJ2-2; D not certain. Per germline, CDR1 MNHEY and CDR2 SMNVEV (reference sequence). Trimming took 4 bases from V and 4 from J, leaving 7 bases between them. This CDR3 spans 13 amino acids. The CDR3 region is CASSSGGTGELFF. The CDR3 DNA reads TGTGCCAGCAGTTCCGGTGGCACCGGGGAGCTGTTTTTT.

The chain combines TRBV7-7 with TRBJ2-5; 9 nucleotides align to TRBD1. This CDR3 contains 15 residues. Germline values: CDR1 SSHAT, CDR2 FNYEAQ (reference sequence). Trimming cost V 5 bases and J 5 bases; bases outside gene matches: 9. Here the CDR3 DNA reads TGTGCCAGCAGCCTGGGGACAGGGTGGACGGAGACCCAGTACTTC. Translating gives CASSLGTGWTETQYF.

The chain joins TRBV6-4 to TRBJ1-5; a weak D match, TRBD1 (5 bases). Between the trimmed V and J ends, which lost 3 bases and 4 bases, there was a span of 7 bases. Germline V gene sequence: CDR1 MRHNA, CDR2 SNTAGT. There are 13 residues in the CDR3. The CDR3 is CASSEQVNQPQHF. The CDR3 DNA is TGTGCCAGCAGTGAACAGGTAAATCAGCCCCAGCATTTT.

The gene calls are TRBV7-8 and TRBJ2-1; D perhaps matches TRBD1 (6 bases). V dropped 1 base and J dropped 5 bases, with 9 bases sitting between them. Germline V gene sequence: CDR1 SGHVS, CDR2 FQNEAQ. The CDR3 covers 14 residues. CDR3 region: CASSLDRVHNEQFF. DNA for the CDR3: TGTGCCAGCAGCTTAGACAGGGTCCACAATGAGCAGTTCTTC.